This record looks at one TCR beta chain sequence and its context. Its antigen is as yet unknown. The data are from a study of response to subunit inactivated influenza vaccine. TCRdb processed the RT-PCR reads anew with MiXCR; each CDR3 protein has one entry. This table holds a few hundred thousand distinct CDR3 sequences, over 20% found once. Findings and limits, study-wide: Researchers suggested that each seasonal influenza vaccination recruits few new T cells.

Germline V gene data show CDR1 as SEHNR and CDR2 as FQNEAQ (reference sequence). CDR3 size: 16 residues. Unmatched junction bases numbered 4, after V lost 5 bases and J lost 0 bases. This chain links TRBV7-9 with TRBJ2-1; 10 nucleotides agree with TRBD2. The receptor was isolated from a man aged 45-69 years who received an inactivated influenza vaccine. Sequencing was performed on PBMCs from blood, taken 21 months after vaccination. CDR3 sequence: CASSPTSGSSYNEQFF. In DNA form, the CDR3 reads TGTGCCAGCAGCCCGACTAGCGGGTCCTCCTACAATGAGCAGTTCTTC.